The sequence of this TCR beta chain was determined in a study of T cells in Graves' hyperthyroidism and ophthalmopathy. In the study overall: Peripheral blood was secured at the point of initial diagnosis, before any treatment.

With 5 bases removed from V and 6 bases from J, the gap between germline ends came to 11 bases. The germline V gene has CDR1 KGHDR and CDR2 SFDVKD. The CDR3 totals 13 residues. A remark on this clonotype: Its antigen is undetermined.

Researchers amplified the TCR beta CDR3 regions from RNA transcripts. HTBI primers were used for first-round RT-PCR of the TCR CDR3. Via MiXCR, TCRdb re-called the multiplex PCR reads, giving one row per CDR3 protein. The table has approximately 570,000 distinct CDR3 sequences, just under 20% seen once; the top ten hold around 50%. Study outcomes and limitations: Among clonotypes expanded in thyroid above 0.001, most were also found in blood. Ophthalmopathy stood apart from stable hyperthyroidism in a 13 V-J model. Ophthalmopathy was identified by the model a median around 6 months ahead of onset.

This chain links TRBV24-1 with TRBJ2-3; D ambiguous. Sequencing input: blood. The sequence derives from a middle-aged man with Graves' ophthalmopathy. CDR3 coding DNA: TGTGCCACCAGTGCCCTATGGGCGGATACGCAGTATTTT. It codes for CATSALWADTQYF.